The 27 T cell receptor beta chains below were found in one sample sequenced in a study of shared clonotypes between healthy human individuals (dated by TCRdb to 2018 to 2021). Library generation was performed with the immunoSEQ multiplex PCR assay. TCRdb mirrors the immuneACCESS table, restricted to in-frame sequences. Some clones are absent from its copies; in checked studies, under half trace to an unresolved V gene, and the reason for the others is unknown. In all, the sample holds around 980,000 clones, and 75% to 85% of those were seen once. The top ten clones comprise roughly 0.62% of the sample. The sequenced sample was memory CD4+ T cells from PBMCs. In the paper's terms, the cell subset or site label means: CD45RA-negative fraction. The receptors were gathered from a man between 18 and 29 years old in good health. Some clones in this sample may be carry-over from other donors' samples.

The chain employs TRBV5-1 and TRBJ2-7, with 9 positions matching TRBD2. There are 16 residues in the CDR3. V was clipped by 4 bases and J by 6 bases; unmatched bases: 14. CDR1 SGHRS and CDR2 YFSETQ come from the germline V gene. CDR3 protein: CASSTLPTSGYSEQYF. Here the CDR3 DNA reads TGCGCCAGCAGCACTTTGCCTACTAGCGGGTACAGCGAGCAGTACTTC.

V is TRBV5-1 and J is TRBJ2-5; D not certain. The length of the CDR3 is 14 residues. Trimming took off 0 bases at V and 0 bases at J, with 6 bases between the two ends. The germline V gene encodes CDR1 SGHRS and CDR2 YFSETQ. The DNA of the CDR3 is TGCGCCAGCAGCTTGGCCGACAACCAAGAGACCCAGTACTTC. Its translation is CASSLADNQETQYF.

The rearrangement uses TRBV28 and TRBJ1-2, with a tentative D call TRBD1 (5 bases). Germline values: CDR1 MDHEN, CDR2 SYDVKM. V was clipped by 9 bases and J by 8 bases, with 16 bases between them. The CDR3 runs to 12 residues. CDR3 sequence (DNA): TGTGCCAGTGACAGAAACGGGGAAGGCTACACCTTC. This codes for CASDRNGEGYTF.

The chain recombines TRBV7-2 with TRBJ2-1; TRBD2 matches at 7 bases. Germline trimming cut 9 bases from V and 1 base from J; bases unmatched to any gene: 9. Germline CDR1 SGHTA, CDR2 FQGNSA. CDR3 length equals 15 residues. In DNA, the CDR3 is TGTGCCAGGCCGAAGAGGCGGGGGTCCTACAATGAGCAGTTCTTC. Translation gives CARPKRRGSYNEQFF.

In this sample, this clone turned up a few times. Other DNA variants within this sample encode the same CDR3. The V call is TRBV7-3, the J call TRBJ1-1, with D maybe TRBD1 (5 bases). The CDR3 has 14 residues. With 0 bases removed from V and 4 bases from J, the gap between germline ends came to 9 bases. Germline V gene lookup returns CDR1 SGHTA and CDR2 FQGTGA. CDR3 residues: CASSLTGVGTEAFF. CDR3 nucleotide sequence: TGTGCCAGCAGCTTAACAGGGGTAGGCACTGAAGCTTTCTTT.

The chain links TRBV11-3 to TRBJ2-3, with 8 bases fitting TRBD1. Germline trimming cut 5 bases from V and 4 bases from J; bases unmatched to any gene: 8. This CDR3 has 15 residues. In germline, CDR1 is SGHNT, CDR2 YENEEA. The CDR3, as DNA: TGTGCCAGCAGCGCCGGACAGGGATATGCAGATACGCAGTATTTT. It translates to CASSAGQGYADTQYF.

This clone was found many times. The chain joins TRBV6-1 to TRBJ1-4, with unresolved D. Trimming took off 3 bases at V and 13 bases at J, with 9 bases between the two ends. The germline gives CDR1 MNHNS, CDR2 SASEGT. This CDR3 spans 11 amino acids. The CDR3 sequence is CASSDPGPLFF. CDR3 nucleotides: TGTGCCAGCAGTGACCCGGGCCCACTGTTTTTT.

The chain links TRBV7-9 to TRBJ1-4, with 10 positions matching TRBD1. CDR3 length equals 16 residues. Germline V gene lookup returns CDR1 SEHNR and CDR2 FQNEAQ (reference sequence). Trimming at V came to 1 base and at J to 4 bases, leaving 3 bases not matched to a gene. The CDR3 sequence: CASSLGGTGVNEKLFF. CDR3 in DNA: TGTGCCAGCAGCTTAGGAGGGACAGGGGTTAATGAAAAACTGTTTTTT.

The V gene is TRBV29-1, the J gene TRBJ1-1, with 7 nucleotides matching TRBD1. Germline V lookup: CDR1 SQVTM, CDR2 ANQGSEA. The CDR3 runs to 13 residues. V was pared by 5 bases and J by 1 base, with 4 bases of the junction left unmatched. The CDR3 nucleotides read TGCAGCGTTACGGACAGGTCGAACACTGAAGCTTTCTTT. Its protein is CSVTDRSNTEAFF.

In this sample, this clone turned up a few times. The rearrangement uses TRBV4-2 and TRBJ2-7, with TRBD2 as a possible D gene (6 bases). Germline V gene lookup returns CDR1 LGHNA and CDR2 YNFKEQ. The CDR3 extends over 14 amino acids. V was trimmed by 4 bases and J by 2 bases, leaving 12 bases between them. The DNA of the CDR3 is TGTGCCAGCAGCCCGGGACTGAGACCCTACGAGCAGTACTTC. Protein: CASSPGLRPYEQYF.

This sequence joins TRBV30 and TRBJ1-1; D not resolved. CDR1 is GTSNPN, CDR2 SVGIG, per germline (reference sequence). Trimming stripped 4 bases from V and 1 base from J, with 10 bases between. The CDR3 runs to 13 residues. In DNA, the CDR3 is TGTGCCTGGATTAACAGAGAGAACACTGAAGCTTTCTTT. Its translation is CAWINRENTEAFF. Looking up the rest from reference TRBV30 and TRBJ1-1 gives the full variable domain: SQTIHQWPATLVQPVGSPLSLECTVEGTSNPNLYWYRQAAGRGLQLLFYSVGIGQISSEVPQNLSASRPQDRQFILSSKKLLLSDSGFYLCAWINRENTEAFFGQGTRLTVV.

J is TRBJ2-5 and V is TRBV14, with D possibly being TRBD1 or TRBD2 (5 bases each). This CDR3 is 16 amino acids long. Germline V lookup: CDR1 SGHDN, CDR2 FVKESK. V was shortened by 1 base and J by 2 bases, with 14 bases between the two germline ends. Written as DNA, the CDR3 is TGTGCCAGCAGCCAAGGTCAGGGTTGGAGGCAAGAGACCCAGTACTTC. Protein: CASSQGQGWRQETQYF.

This chain uses TRBV20-1 with TRBJ2-1, with a weak D call TRBD1 (6 bases). Germline V gene data show CDR1 as DFQATT and CDR2 as SNEGSKA (reference sequence). This CDR3 region has 11 residues. The ends were cut back, 4 bases at V and 13 bases at J, with 14 bases in the middle. The DNA of the CDR3 is TGCAGTGCTATTAACAGGGTTGAACAGTTCTTC. It codes for CSAINRVEQFF.

The V gene is TRBV7-9, the J gene TRBJ2-7; TRBD2 might be the D (6 bases). V was cut by 3 bases and J by 0 bases, with 15 bases left in between. Germline lookup yields CDR1 SEHNR and CDR2 FQNEAQ (reference sequence). This CDR3 region has 16 residues. The DNA of the CDR3 is TGTGCCAGCAGCTTTAACCCTCTAGCGAACTCCTACGAGCAGTACTTC. Its protein is CASSFNPLANSYEQYF.

This chain connects TRBV6-1 to TRBJ2-2, with D perhaps matching TRBD1 (5 bases). Germline lookup yields CDR1 MNHNS and CDR2 SASEGT. The CDR3 consists of 15 residues. Trimming removed 7 bases from V and 3 bases from J, with 15 bases in between. This CDR3 reads CASTRTPRDTGELFF. DNA of the CDR3: TGTGCCAGCACCCGGACACCTAGAGACACCGGGGAGCTGTTTTTT.

The chain is built from TRBV5-4 and TRBJ2-6, with D possibly TRBD1 on 6 matching bases. Trimming stripped 5 bases from V and 4 bases from J, with 13 bases between. The CDR3 extends over 15 amino acids. Germline CDR1 SGHNT, CDR2 YYREEE (reference sequence). The CDR3 DNA sequence: TGTGCCAGCAGTCCCCAGGGGTCCGGGGCCAACGTCCTGACTTTC. Translation gives CASSPQGSGANVLTF.

The chain links TRBV5-6 to TRBJ1-2; 9 nucleotides line up with TRBD1. This CDR3 has 15 amino acids. Germline V gene data show CDR1 as SGHDT and CDR2 as YYEEEE. The V gene end was trimmed by 3 bases and the J gene end by 8 bases; junction bases not matched to a gene: 11. As DNA, the CDR3 is TGTGCCAGCAGCTGGGGTAGGACAGGGGCAAGCGGCTACACCTTC. Residues: CASSWGRTGASGYTF.

This clone appeared a few times. This chain uses TRBV12-5 with TRBJ2-1, with TRBD2 matching over 13 bases. Germline values: CDR1 LGHNT, CDR2 FRNRAP. V lost 5 bases and J lost 1; bases outside the gene matches: 17. The length of the CDR3 is 21 residues. The CDR3 sequence: CASGSETSGRALLLSYNEQFF. The CDR3 nucleotides read TGTGCTAGTGGTAGCGAAACTAGCGGGAGGGCCCTTTTGTTATCCTACAATGAGCAGTTCTTC.

This clone has just a few counts. This sequence joins TRBV7-8 and TRBJ1-1, with D unresolved. The length of the CDR3 is 16 residues. Germline V CDR1 and CDR2: SGHVS, FQNEAQ. Trimming cost V 1 base and J 0 bases, with 12 bases left between them. CDR3 coding DNA: TGTGCCAGCAGCTTAGTGGGCAGCCGCATGAACACTGAAGCTTTCTTT. This codes for CASSLVGSRMNTEAFF.

V is TRBV11-2 and J is TRBJ2-1, with D tentatively TRBD1 (7 bases). The V gene lost 5 bases and the J gene lost 0 bases, with 23 bases spanning the gap. From germline, CDR1 is SGHAT and CDR2 FQNNGV. The CDR3 has 19 amino acids. In DNA form, the CDR3 reads TGTGCCAGCAGCGCCCACAGGGGAGGAGGGGTTAGCTCCTACAATGAGCAGTTCTTC. Protein sequence: CASSAHRGGGVSSYNEQFF.

V is TRBV18 and J is TRBJ1-5; D gene uncertain. CDR1 and CDR2 (germline): KGHSH, LQKENI. This CDR3 has 13 amino acids. V lost 5 bases and J 4 bases, leaving 9 bases between the germline ends. The CDR3 loop reads CASSTTSNQPQHF. DNA of the CDR3: TGTGCCAGCTCAACGACAAGTAATCAGCCCCAGCATTTT. The full variable domain, completed using reference TRBV18 and TRBJ1-5, is NAGVMQNPRHLVRRRGQEARLRCSPMKGHSHVYWYRQLPEEGLKFMVYLQKENIIDESGMPKERFSAEFPKEGPSILRIQQVVRGDSAAYFCASSTTSNQPQHFGDGTRLSIL.

This clone was found once. The CDR3 sequence: CASSRLGQGQGYGYTF. The CDR3 DNA reads as TGTGCCAGCAGTCGACTAGGACAGGGTCAGGGGTATGGCTACACCTTC. This chain uses TRBV2 with TRBJ1-2; 8 nucleotides line up with TRBD1. The CDR3 spans 16 residues. J lost 5 bases, V lost 5 bases, and 13 bases had no gene match. Germline-derived CDR1 and CDR2 are SNHLY and FYNNEI.

In regard to this clone: Other DNA sequences in the sample encode the same CDR3. V gene TRBV7-3 combines with J gene TRBJ2-7, with D unclear. Trimming took 5 bases from V and 3 from J, leaving 11 bases between them. Per the germline V gene, CDR1 is SGHTA and CDR2 is FQGTGA. The CDR3 covers 13 residues. The CDR3 loop reads CASSLDGNYEQYF. DNA of the CDR3: TGTGCCAGCAGCCTGGACGGAAACTACGAGCAGTACTTC.

V gene TRBV4-1 combines with J gene TRBJ1-1; unclear D gene. The CDR3 is 14 residues long. The V end lost 1 base, the J end lost 4 bases, and 10 bases lay between the germline ends. Germline V gives CDR1 MGHRA, CDR2 YSYEKL. The CDR3 DNA follows: TGCGCCAGCAGCCAAGTTAAGGGCGGCACTGAAGCTTTCTTT. It yields the protein CASSQVKGGTEAFF.

This clone was counted a few times. Distinct nucleotide sequences in the sample also encode this CDR3. V usage is TRBV7-9 and J usage is TRBJ2-2; D unclear. V gave up 4 bases and J gave up 5 bases, with 5 bases separating them. Looked up from germline, CDR1 is SEHNR and CDR2 is FQNEAQ (reference sequence). The CDR3 has 12 amino acids. CDR3: CASSYLTGELFF. The CDR3, as DNA: TGTGCCAGCAGCTATCTGACCGGGGAGCTGTTTTTT.

With regard to this clone: Distinct nucleotide sequences in the sample also encode this CDR3. CDR3 nucleotide sequence: TGTGCCAGCAGCTTAGACTCTAACTATGGCTACACCTTC. Protein sequence: CASSLDSNYGYTF. V usage is TRBV11-2 and J usage is TRBJ1-2; the D is unclear. The CDR3 has 13 amino acids. The germline V gene encodes CDR1 SGHAT and CDR2 FQNNGV. V was trimmed by 0 bases and J by 0 bases, leaving 2 bases between them.

As for this clone: This sample also contains other DNA sequences that code for the same CDR3. The rearrangement joins TRBV6-5 to TRBJ2-1; 7 bases agree with TRBD2. The CDR3 consists of 16 residues. Germline V gene data show CDR1 as MNHEY and CDR2 as SVGAGI. V was pared by 4 bases and J by 0 bases, with 6 bases of the junction left unmatched. This chain's CDR3 is CASSSGTTSSYNEQFF. The DNA of the CDR3 is TGTGCCAGCAGTTCCGGGACTACCAGCTCCTACAATGAGCAGTTCTTC.